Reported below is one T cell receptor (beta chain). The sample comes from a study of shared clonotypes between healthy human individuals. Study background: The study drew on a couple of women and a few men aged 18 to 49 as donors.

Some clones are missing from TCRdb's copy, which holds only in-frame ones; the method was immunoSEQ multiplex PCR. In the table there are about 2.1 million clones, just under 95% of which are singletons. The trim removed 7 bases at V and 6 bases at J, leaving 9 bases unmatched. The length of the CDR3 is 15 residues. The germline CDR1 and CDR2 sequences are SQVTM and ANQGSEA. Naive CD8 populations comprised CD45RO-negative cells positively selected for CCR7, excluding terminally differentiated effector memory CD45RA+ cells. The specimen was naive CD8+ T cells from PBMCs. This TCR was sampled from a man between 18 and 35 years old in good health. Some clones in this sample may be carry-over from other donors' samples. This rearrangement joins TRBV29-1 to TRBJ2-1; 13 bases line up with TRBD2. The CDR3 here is CSEKGGLAGINEQFF. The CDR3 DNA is TGCAGCGAAAAAGGGGGACTAGCGGGAATCAATGAGCAGTTCTTC.